One sample yielded the 32 T cell receptor beta chains listed below, sequenced in a study of HIV-infected patients and healthy controls. TCRdb fed the 5' RACE reads into MiXCR, producing one record per CDR3 protein. There are around 67,000 distinct CDR3 sequences in the sample; about 17% occur only once, and about 6% lies in the top ten. Material: CD4+ T cells from blood. The receptor source for this set is a human donor in good health.

CDR3 sequence: CASSETGGYQPQHF. The DNA for the CDR3 is TGCGCCAGCAGCGAAACAGGGGGCTATCAGCCCCAGCATTTT. This chain uses TRBV5-1 with TRBJ1-5; 9 bases are shared with TRBD1. Germline CDR1 reads SGHRS; CDR2 reads YFSETQ. J was trimmed by 5 bases and V by 4 bases; bases with no gene match: 4. The CDR3 runs 14 residues.

The rearrangement joins TRBV19 to TRBJ1-6; D remains ambiguous. Germline CDR1 is LNHDA and CDR2 is SQIVND (reference sequence). Between the trimmed V and J ends, which lost 6 bases and 0 bases, there was a span of 12 bases. The CDR3 sequence is 16 residues long. CDR3 in DNA: TGTGCCAGTAGAGAAATCCAGAGCTCCTATAATTCACCCCTCCACTTT. This translates into CASREIQSSYNSPLHF. The full variable domain, completed using reference TRBV19 and TRBJ1-6, is DGGITQSPKYLFRKEGQNVTLSCEQNLNHDAMYWYRQDPGQGLRLIYYSQIVNDFQKGDIAEGYSVSREKKESFPLTVTSAQKNPTAFYLCASREIQSSYNSPLHFGNGTRLTVT.

Concerning this clonotype: Possible read error: a much larger clone is one base away. The chain is built from TRBV5-1 and TRBJ2-6; either TRBD1 or TRBD2 may fit D (5 bases each). Germline assignment: CDR1 SGHRS and CDR2 YFSETQ. This CDR3 has 15 residues. Written as DNA, the CDR3 is TGCGCCAGCAGCTTGGGAGGGCCTGGGGCCAACATCCTGACTTTC. Protein sequence: CASSLGGPGANILTF.

This clonotype was seen only a few times. The chain recombines TRBV5-1 with TRBJ2-3; perhaps TRBD2 as D (7 bases). Trimming took off 6 bases at V and 5 bases at J, with 22 bases between the two ends. Looked up from germline, CDR1 is SGHRS and CDR2 is YFSETQ. The CDR3 consists of 16 residues. The CDR3 DNA reads TGCGCCAGCACTGTGGGAGATTCGGGGGGCCAAGATACGCAGTATTTT. Its translation is CASTVGDSGGQDTQYF.

This chain connects TRBV29-1 to TRBJ2-1; D may correspond to TRBD1 or TRBD2 (5 bases each). This CDR3 is built from 13 residues. Germline-derived CDR1 and CDR2 are SQVTM and ANQGSEA. Between the trimmed V and J ends, which lost 8 bases and 8 bases, there was a span of 19 bases. The DNA of the CDR3 is TGCAGCTTTAAAAGAGGGACGGTGGATGAGCAGTTCTTC. The encoded protein is CSFKRGTVDEQFF.

The sample holds many counts of this clonotype. V usage is TRBV6-2 or TRBV6-3 and J usage is TRBJ1-2, with D tentatively TRBD1 (6 bases). CDR1 and CDR2 from the germline V gene are MNHEY and SVGEGT. With 7 bases removed from V and 5 bases from J, the gap between germline ends came to 20 bases. The CDR3 loop spans 15 amino acids. CDR3 coding DNA: TGTGCCAGCATCAGGACAGCAGCTCAACTTTATGGCTACACCTTC. Amino acid sequence: CASIRTAAQLYGYTF.

This clonotype was seen once. This sequence joins TRBV18 and TRBJ1-1, with a weak D call TRBD1 (5 bases). This CDR3 has 14 residues. Germline V gene lookup returns CDR1 KGHSH and CDR2 LQKENI. V was clipped by 2 bases and J by 7 bases, with 14 bases between them. The CDR3 loop reads CASSPFTATVEAFF. The CDR3 DNA follows: TGTGCCAGCTCACCATTTACAGCGACAGTTGAAGCTTTCTTT.

This clonotype was counted only a few times. The CDR3 spells CASSFGAGLPRELFF. DNA of the CDR3: TGTGCCAGCAGCTTTGGAGCGGGCCTACCCAGGGAGCTGTTTTTT. This chain connects TRBV7-9 to TRBJ2-2; D may be TRBD2 (6 bases). Germline V gene lookup returns CDR1 SEHNR and CDR2 FQNEAQ (reference sequence). Trimming shortened V by 3 bases and J by 9 bases, and 17 bases separated the two germline ends. The CDR3 totals 15 residues.

This clonotype was observed a handful of times. The DNA for the CDR3 is TGTGCCAGCAGTGAAGACACAGGGTCGGTCTATGGCTACACCTTC. Protein: CASSEDTGSVYGYTF. The chain joins TRBV2 to TRBJ1-2; tentative D call: TRBD1 (6 bases). The CDR3 sequence is 15 residues long. Germline CDR1 is SNHLY and CDR2 is FYNNEI. Trimming cost V 1 base and J 4 bases, with 13 bases left between them.

V is TRBV20-1 and J is TRBJ2-5; the D gene is possibly TRBD2 (6 bases). The V gene lost 2 bases and the J gene lost 5 bases, with 12 bases spanning the gap. The germline CDR1 and CDR2 sequences are DFQATT and SNEGSKA (reference sequence). The length of the CDR3 is 13 residues. The CDR3 sequence: CSARKEGRETQYF. DNA for the CDR3: TGCAGTGCTAGAAAGGAGGGCAGGGAGACCCAGTACTTC.

This clonotype has just a few counts. The rearrangement joins TRBV15 to TRBJ2-7, with D tentatively TRBD1 or TRBD2 (5 bases each). The CDR3 extends over 19 amino acids. The germline V and J ends were trimmed by 1 base and 3 bases, with 25 bases remaining between them. Germline assignment: CDR1 LNHNV and CDR2 YYDKDF (reference sequence). CDR3 amino acids: CATSRVGVGTRGSLYEQYF. In nucleotides, the CDR3 is TGTGCCACCAGCAGAGTAGGGGTAGGCACCCGGGGTTCTCTCTACGAGCAGTACTTC.

The V and J genes are TRBV2 and TRBJ2-7; TRBD1 matches at 8 bases. Germline values: CDR1 SNHLY, CDR2 FYNNEI. This CDR3 region has 14 residues. V dropped 6 bases and J dropped 2; count of bases not matched to a gene: 6. Written as DNA, the CDR3 is TGTGCCAGCAGAGGGACAGGTGGAGCCTACGAGCAGTACTTC. This gives the protein CASRGTGGAYEQYF.

CDR3 sequence reads: CASRGLGSNTEAFF. The CDR3 DNA reads TGCGCCAGCAGGGGGTTGGGATCCAACACTGAAGCTTTCTTT. The chain couples TRBV4-3 to TRBJ1-1, with unresolved D. Germline V lookup: CDR1 LGHNA, CDR2 YSLEER. This CDR3 is built from 14 residues. Trimming shortened V by 6 bases and J by 2 bases, and 13 bases separated the two germline ends.

The rearrangement uses TRBV4-1 and TRBJ1-1; 10 positions match TRBD1. There are 17 residues in the CDR3. Germline V gene data show CDR1 as MGHRA and CDR2 as YSYEKL. Losses at the gene ends were 2 bases for V and 1 base for J; bases not matched to a gene: 7. CDR3 sequence (DNA): TGCGCCAGCAGCCAACGACAGGGGGCCGCCCAGAACACTGAAGCTTTCTTT. Protein sequence: CASSQRQGAAQNTEAFF.

This rearrangement joins TRBV29-1 to TRBJ2-3; D not resolved. The CDR3 loop spans 10 amino acids. Looked up from germline, CDR1 is SQVTM and CDR2 is ANQGSEA. The V end was cut by 5 bases, the J end by 3 bases, with 3 bases between. The CDR3: CSVRTDTQYF. The DNA for the CDR3 is TGCAGCGTTCGAACAGATACGCAGTATTTT.

The CDR3 loop reads CSVGTSGRHYF. In DNA, the CDR3 is TGCAGCGTGGGGACTAGCGGGAGACACTACTTC. The V call is TRBV29-1, the J call TRBJ2-7, with 14 bases identical to TRBD2. Trimming at V came to 6 bases and at J to 13 bases, leaving 5 bases not matched to a gene. This CDR3 has 11 amino acids. Germline loops: CDR1 SQVTM, CDR2 ANQGSEA.

The V gene is TRBV6-5, the J gene TRBJ2-1; 7 positions agree with TRBD2. Germline V lookup: CDR1 MNHEY, CDR2 SVGAGI. Trimming removed 11 bases from V and 8 bases from J; junction bases left unmatched: 3. This CDR3 has 10 amino acids. CDR3 loop: CAAGRDEQFF. CDR3 DNA sequence: TGTGCCGCGGGGAGGGATGAGCAGTTCTTC.

This clonotype was seen ten or more times. This chain uses TRBV10-3 with TRBJ2-7; possible D gene TRBD2, 7 bases. The germline gives CDR1 ENHRY, CDR2 SYGVKD. The V end was cut by 7 bases, the J end by 7 bases, with 17 bases between. CDR3 length equals 13 residues. This CDR3 reads CAINGGPIQEQYF. In DNA, the CDR3 is TGTGCCATCAACGGGGGGCCGATCCAAGAGCAGTACTTC.

This clonotype has a handful of counts. The chain uses TRBV14 and TRBJ2-5, with D possibly called TRBD1 or TRBD2 (6 bases each). Deletions cut 1 base from V and 6 bases from J, with 21 bases between. Germline CDR1 SGHDN, CDR2 FVKESK. CDR3 length: 17 residues. CDR3 in amino acids: CASSQVLRGPVEQTQYF. CDR3 coding DNA: TGTGCCAGCAGCCAAGTTCTTCGGGGGCCGGTTGAGCAGACCCAGTACTTC.

This clonotype was observed many times. The J gene is TRBJ2-3, the V gene TRBV12-3 or TRBV12-4; 10 nucleotides match TRBD1. The CDR3 is made up of 17 amino acids. Trimming removed 7 bases from V and 2 bases from J; junction bases left unmatched: 12. The CDR3 is CASTPPWTGGVTDTQYF. For the CDR3, the DNA is TGTGCCAGCACCCCGCCCTGGACAGGGGGAGTCACAGATACGCAGTATTTT.

This clonotype was seen ten or more times. The chain has TRBV20-1 and TRBJ1-5; 7 bases agree with TRBD1. CDR1 and CDR2 (germline): DFQATT, SNEGSKA (reference sequence). CDR3 size: 13 residues. J was trimmed by 1 base and V by 5 bases; bases with no gene match: 2. CDR3 coding DNA: TGCAGTGCTGGGGGACAGAGCAATCAGCCCCAGCATTTT. This sequence encodes CSAGGQSNQPQHF.

This clonotype came up a few times. The gene calls are TRBV7-3 and TRBJ2-1, with D possibly TRBD2 on 6 matching bases. Deletions cut 4 bases from V and 5 bases from J, with 18 bases between. Germline CDR1 SGHTA, CDR2 FQGTGA. The CDR3 has 16 amino acids. The CDR3 region has the DNA TGTGCCAGCAGCTCCCTCTCGAGGACTATCAACAATGAGCAGTTCTTC. Protein: CASSSLSRTINNEQFF.

The J gene is TRBJ1-1, the V gene TRBV18, with unresolved D. CDR1 KGHSH and CDR2 LQKENI come from the germline V gene. This CDR3 region has 16 residues. Trimming stripped 2 bases from V and 6 bases from J, with 19 bases between. DNA for the CDR3: TGTGCCAGCTCACCAGAAACCACTACCCGAACTTCTGAAGCTTTCTTT. This gives the protein CASSPETTTRTSEAFF.

This clonotype has a count of ten or more. The chain's CDR3 is CSARANLEETQYF. The CDR3 nucleotides read TGCAGTGCTAGGGCCAACCTCGAGGAGACCCAGTACTTC. The chain recombines TRBV20-1 with TRBJ2-5, with D unresolved. Germline values: CDR1 DFQATT, CDR2 SNEGSKA (reference sequence). With 3 bases removed from V and 5 bases from J, the gap between germline ends came to 13 bases. The CDR3 spans 13 residues.

The J gene is TRBJ1-2, the V gene TRBV19; no firm D call. Germline V CDR1 and CDR2: LNHDA, SQIVND (reference sequence). The CDR3 extends over 15 amino acids. V dropped 5 bases and J dropped 8 bases, with 21 bases sitting between them. The CDR3 DNA is TGTGCCAGTAGTGTTCGCGGCCCCAGCTTAGGCGGCTACACCTTC. This encodes CASSVRGPSLGGYTF.

This clonotype has just a few counts. This chain's CDR3 is CASSPPAGGGEQYF. CDR3 DNA: TGTGCCAGCTCTCCCCCCGCCGGGGGTGGAGAGCAGTACTTC. The V call is TRBV18, the J call TRBJ2-7, with D possibly matching TRBD2 (6 bases). Germline V lookup: CDR1 KGHSH, CDR2 LQKENI. The CDR3 has 14 residues. V lost 6 bases, J lost 7 bases, and 19 bases lay in between.

J is TRBJ2-7 and V is TRBV5-6; 7 bases match TRBD2. The J segment lost 3 bases and the V segment lost 2 bases, leaving 8 bases of the junction unmatched. Germline CDR1 is SGHDT and CDR2 is YYEEEE. This CDR3 is built from 15 residues. CDR3 amino acids: CASSLGSGISYEQYF. Written as DNA, the CDR3 is TGTGCCAGCAGCTTAGGCAGCGGGATAAGCTACGAGCAGTACTTC.

This clonotype occurred a few times. This chain joins TRBV20-1 and TRBJ1-6, with D possibly being TRBD1 (5 bases). Trimming removed 3 bases from V and 6 bases from J, with 24 bases in between. This CDR3 has 18 amino acids. Germline CDR1 DFQATT, CDR2 SNEGSKA (reference sequence). This CDR3 is CSASRGLRQGPSNSPLHF. The CDR3 DNA sequence: TGCAGTGCTAGTCGCGGGCTGCGGCAGGGACCTTCTAATTCACCCCTCCACTTT.

This clonotype was seen a few times. CDR3 DNA: TGTGCCAGCAGCTCCGAACCAACGGGGGGCCTCACTGTTGTGTCTGGAAACACCATATATTTT. Encoded protein: CASSSEPTGGLTVVSGNTIYF. This rearrangement joins TRBV5-5 to TRBJ1-3; D possibly corresponds to TRBD1 (6 bases). The germline CDR1 and CDR2 sequences are SGHKS and YYEKEE (reference sequence). V was clipped by 3 bases and J by 1 base, with 29 bases between them. This CDR3 is built from 21 residues.

The chain recombines TRBV14 with TRBJ1-5; no definite D call. Deletions cut 5 bases from V and 7 bases from J, with 9 bases between. Germline CDR1 reads SGHDN; CDR2 reads FVKESK. The CDR3 has 12 residues. CDR3: CASSSAGQPQHF. The CDR3 coding sequence is TGTGCCAGCAGCTCCGCGGGCCAGCCCCAGCATTTT.

Ten or more counts support this clonotype. The genes are TRBV20-1 and TRBJ1-5, with a weak D call TRBD1 (6 bases). V was pared by 5 bases and J by 0 bases, with 8 bases between. The CDR3 is made up of 13 amino acids. Germline loops: CDR1 DFQATT, CDR2 SNEGSKA (reference sequence). CDR3 sequence reads: CSAGQSSNQPQHF. The CDR3 nucleotides read TGCAGTGCTGGACAGTCTAGCAATCAGCCCCAGCATTTT.

CDR3 DNA: TGTGCCAGTAGGATATCCGGGGGGACGGACGAAAAACTGTTTTTT. Residues: CASRISGGTDEKLFF. The chain links TRBV19 to TRBJ1-4; possible D gene TRBD1, 5 bases. Germline-derived CDR1 and CDR2 are LNHDA and SQIVND (reference sequence). The CDR3 loop spans 15 amino acids. The V and J ends lost 6 bases and 8 bases respectively, with 19 bases between them.